A single sample is the source of the 21 T cell receptor beta chains below, sequenced in a study of shared clonotypes between healthy human individuals. The data were produced by immunoSEQ multiplex PCR, yet TCRdb's version contains in-frame clones alone and is incomplete. The sample consists of more than 1,200,000 clones, just under 99% of them appearing once. Material: naive CD4+ T cells sorted from blood. Described subset: CD45RA+ positively selected. The receptor set was obtained from a man aged 30 to 39 in good health.

The count of this clone is one. The chain has TRBV19 and TRBJ2-7, with D unclear. This CDR3 is built from 14 residues. V gave up 6 bases and J gave up 0 bases, with 12 bases separating them. The V gene's germline CDR1 is LNHDA and CDR2 SQIVND (reference sequence). This CDR3 is CASSPSQSSYEQYF. DNA for the CDR3: TGTGCCAGTAGCCCCTCACAAAGCTCCTACGAGCAGTACTTC.

The chain carries TRBV29-1 and TRBJ1-3; D possibly corresponds to TRBD1 (5 bases). The CDR3 is 16 amino acids. The germline V gene has CDR1 SQVTM and CDR2 ANQGSEA. The germline V and J ends were trimmed by 6 bases and 0 bases, with 18 bases remaining between them. The CDR3 sequence is CSVSGTADPSGNTIYF. In DNA, the CDR3 is TGCAGCGTGTCCGGGACGGCCGATCCCTCTGGAAACACCATATATTTT.

As to this clone: The sample carries other DNA sequences with the same CDR3. The gene calls are TRBV11-2 and TRBJ2-3, with 9 bases identical to TRBD1. This CDR3 is 15 amino acids long. Germline-derived CDR1 and CDR2 are SGHAT and FQNNGV. The V segment lost 5 bases and the J segment 1 base; nucleotides outside the gene matches: 4. The CDR3: CASSPGQGGTDTQYF. In DNA, the CDR3 is TGTGCCAGCAGCCCGGGACAGGGAGGCACAGATACGCAGTATTTT.

The sample holds a few counts of this clone. The sample contains more than one DNA sequence encoding this CDR3. This chain connects TRBV18 to TRBJ2-1; D uncertain. Germline loops: CDR1 KGHSH, CDR2 LQKENI. CDR3 length: 13 amino acids. V was trimmed by 3 bases and J by 0 bases, leaving 3 bases between them. The CDR3 DNA follows: TGTGCCAGCTCACCGCCCTCCTACAATGAGCAGTTCTTC. Translating it yields CASSPPSYNEQFF. Full variable domain (outside the CDR3, taken from reference TRBV18 and TRBJ2-1): NAGVMQNPRHLVRRRGQEARLRCSPMKGHSHVYWYRQLPEEGLKFMVYLQKENIIDESGMPKERFSAEFPKEGPSILRIQQVVRGDSAAYFCASSPPSYNEQFFGPGTRLTVL.

The rearrangement links TRBV30 to TRBJ1-5; D remains unclear. The V and J ends lost 1 base and 6 bases respectively, with 10 bases between them. This CDR3 has 13 amino acids. The germline V gene has CDR1 GTSNPN and CDR2 SVGIG (reference sequence). In DNA, the CDR3 is TGTGCCTGGAGTGGGACCGGAGTTCAGCCCCAGCATTTT. The encoded protein is CAWSGTGVQPQHF.

The rearrangement joins TRBV27 to TRBJ2-7, with D uncertain. This CDR3 comprises 13 residues. Germline CDR1 MNHEY, CDR2 SMNVEV (reference sequence). V gave up 5 bases and J gave up 6 bases, with 14 bases separating them. The CDR3 here is CASSPSRFGEQYF. CDR3 bases: TGTGCCAGCAGTCCCTCCCGATTCGGCGAGCAGTACTTC.

This chain connects TRBV28 to TRBJ2-2; D is possibly TRBD2 (6 bases). CDR1 and CDR2 (germline): MDHEN, SYDVKM. The V and J ends lost 10 bases and 2 bases respectively, with 20 bases between them. This CDR3 region has 16 residues. This chain's CDR3 is CAITPMGGTNTGELFF. The CDR3 nucleotides are TGTGCCATCACCCCCATGGGGGGTACTAACACCGGGGAGCTGTTTTTT.

The table lists this clone with a count of one. The chain has TRBV6-6 and TRBJ2-7, with D possibly matching TRBD2 (6 bases). Germline lookup yields CDR1 MNHNY and CDR2 SVGAGI (reference sequence). The length of the CDR3 is 14 residues. Trimming left V 6 bases short and J 0 bases short, with 12 bases between. The CDR3 sequence is CASRRDSPSYEQYF. In DNA, the CDR3 is TGTGCCAGCAGGCGGGACTCCCCCTCCTACGAGCAGTACTTC.

This chain joins TRBV6-1 and TRBJ2-7; D remains ambiguous. Germline V lookup: CDR1 MNHNS, CDR2 SASEGT. The CDR3 is 13 amino acids. The V gene lost 3 bases and the J gene lost 5 bases, with 11 bases spanning the gap. CDR3 DNA: TGTGCCAGCAGTGAGAGTTACAGCAACGAGCAGTACTTC. Translation gives CASSESYSNEQYF.

This chain connects TRBV9 to TRBJ1-4; D not resolved. This CDR3 region has 16 residues. Trimming removed 1 base at V and 3 bases at J, with 13 bases between. The germline V gene has CDR1 SGDLS and CDR2 YYNGEE. This chain's CDR3 is CASSVQPGRPNEKLFF. The CDR3 DNA sequence: TGTGCCAGCAGCGTACAGCCCGGGAGGCCTAATGAAAAACTGTTTTTT.

The gene calls are TRBV15 and TRBJ1-2; the match to TRBD1 covers 7 bases. CDR1 and CDR2 from the germline V gene are LNHNV and YYDKDF (reference sequence). The CDR3 extends over 15 amino acids. The V and J ends lost 1 base and 8 bases, in that order; junction bases with no gene match: 10. DNA of the CDR3: TGTGCCACCAGCAGAGGAGGGACAGCAGACAGGGGCTACACCTTC. It specifies CATSRGGTADRGYTF.

The chain links TRBV5-1 to TRBJ2-7, with a tentative D call TRBD1 (6 bases). The CDR3 totals 14 residues. CDR1 is SGHRS, CDR2 YFSETQ, per germline. Trimming took 0 bases from V and 0 from J, leaving 7 bases between them. The CDR3 sequence is CASSLEQGSYEQYF. The CDR3 DNA reads TGCGCCAGCAGCTTGGAACAGGGCTCCTACGAGCAGTACTTC.

This clone has just one count. V and J are TRBV7-3 and TRBJ2-6, with D possibly TRBD2 on 5 matching bases. Germline V gives CDR1 SGHTA, CDR2 FQGTGA. This CDR3 has 18 amino acids. With 4 bases removed from V and 0 bases from J, the gap between germline ends came to 16 bases. The CDR3 spells CASSWRPGLISGANVLTF. The CDR3 coding sequence is TGTGCCAGCAGCTGGAGACCAGGACTGATCTCTGGGGCCAACGTCCTGACTTTC.

Concerning this clone itself: Other nucleotide sequences from this sample produce the same CDR3. The rearrangement uses TRBV18 and TRBJ1-1, with D unresolved. The V end lost 2 bases, the J end lost 0 bases, and 4 bases lay between the germline ends. The length of the CDR3 is 13 residues. Germline-derived CDR1 and CDR2 are KGHSH and LQKENI. The CDR3 DNA is TGTGCCAGCTCACCAGGAATGAACACTGAAGCTTTCTTT. Translation gives CASSPGMNTEAFF.

V is TRBV19 and J is TRBJ1-5, with a possible D match to TRBD1 (5 bases). V lost 7 bases to trimming and J lost 3 bases, with 16 bases between them. The CDR3 contains 15 residues. Germline V lookup: CDR1 LNHDA, CDR2 SQIVND (reference sequence). CDR3 in amino acids: CASNSPQGFNQPQHF. CDR3 sequence (DNA): TGTGCCAGTAATTCTCCTCAGGGCTTCAATCAGCCCCAGCATTTT.

CDR3 region: CASSVVGSNNEQFF. The CDR3 bases are TGTGCCAGCAGCGTAGTAGGATCGAACAATGAGCAGTTCTTC. The chain employs TRBV9 and TRBJ2-1; no reliable D call. The CDR3 spans 14 residues. CDR1 is SGDLS and CDR2 is YYNGEE in the germline V gene. V was cut by 0 bases and J by 5 bases, with 9 bases left in between.

This clone came up once. This chain joins TRBV29-1 and TRBJ2-6, with 7 bases that match TRBD1. Germline CDR1 and CDR2: SQVTM and ANQGSEA. The length of the CDR3 is 14 residues. V was pared by 5 bases and J by 4 bases, with 5 bases of the junction left unmatched. CDR3 sequence reads: CSVMDRPGANVLTF. CDR3 nucleotide sequence: TGCAGCGTTATGGACAGGCCCGGGGCCAACGTCCTGACTTTC.

The J gene is TRBJ2-3, the V gene TRBV28; TRBD2 matches 11 bases. The V gene end was trimmed by 7 bases and the J gene end by 0 bases; junction bases not matched to a gene: 12. Germline V gene sequence: CDR1 MDHEN, CDR2 SYDVKM. This CDR3 is built from 18 residues. Here the CDR3 DNA reads TGTGCCAGCAAACTAGCGGGAGTATGGCGGGGAAGCACAGATACGCAGTATTTT. The encoded protein is CASKLAGVWRGSTDTQYF. Drawing the rest from reference TRBV28 and TRBJ2-3, the complete variable domain is DVKVTQSSRYLVKRTGEKVFLECVQDMDHENMFWYRQDPGLGLRLIYFSYDVKMKEKGDIPEGYSVSREKKERFSLILESASTNQTSMYLCASKLAGVWRGSTDTQYFGPGTRLTVL.

The chain joins TRBV13 to TRBJ2-2; D remains unclear. Trimming stripped 2 bases from V and 4 bases from J, with 17 bases between. CDR3 size: 17 residues. Germline V gives CDR1 PRHDT, CDR2 FYEKMQ (reference sequence). The CDR3 DNA sequence: TGTGCCAGCAGCTTACCCGTAGGTGTCTCCGGCACCGGGGAGCTGTTTTTT. Encoded protein: CASSLPVGVSGTGELFF.

The chain has TRBV6-1 and TRBJ2-3; perhaps TRBD2 as D (7 bases). This CDR3 is built from 15 residues. The germline gives CDR1 MNHNS, CDR2 SASEGT. The V end was cut by 6 bases, the J end by 2 bases, with 15 bases between. The CDR3 sequence is CASSPGRGYTDTQYF. In DNA form, the CDR3 reads TGTGCCAGCAGCCCGGGGAGGGGGTACACAGATACGCAGTATTTT.

V is TRBV11-2 and J is TRBJ2-7, with 8 bases lining up with TRBD2. Trimming took 5 bases from V and 6 from J; bases not matched to a gene: 9. This CDR3 is 14 amino acids long. Germline CDR1 and CDR2: SGHAT and FQNNGV. The CDR3 is CASSHGTSKLEQYF. The CDR3 DNA sequence: TGTGCCAGCAGCCACGGGACTAGTAAACTCGAGCAGTACTTC.